This entry lists 32 T cell receptor beta chains sequenced from one sample in a study of blood T cell repertoires in COVID-19. TCRdb keeps only in-frame clones here, not all; method: immunoSEQ multiplex PCR. Here the sample spans over 400,000 clones, approximately 88% being singletons. Sequencing was carried out using peripheral blood. These receptor sequences come from a woman aged 50 to 65 with COVID-19, enrolled during active disease.

The chain uses TRBV19 and TRBJ2-1; tentative D call: TRBD1 (6 bases). The V end lost 3 bases, the J end lost 8 bases, and 14 bases lay between the germline ends. CDR1 is LNHDA and CDR2 is SQIVND in the germline V gene (reference sequence). The CDR3 covers 14 residues. The CDR3 protein is CASSIQGLKHEQFF. CDR3 sequence (DNA): TGTGCCAGTAGTATCCAGGGGTTGAAGCATGAGCAGTTCTTC.

The chain is built from TRBV5-1 and TRBJ2-1; 10 bases are a match to TRBD2. J lost 4 bases, V lost 3 bases, and 4 bases had no gene match. Looked up from germline, CDR1 is SGHRS and CDR2 is YFSETQ. This CDR3 has 15 residues. The CDR3 spells CASSYSGGSYNEQFF. DNA of the CDR3: TGCGCCAGCAGCTATAGCGGGGGGTCTTACAATGAGCAGTTCTTC.

The chain is built from TRBV5-1 and TRBJ1-6; D is possibly TRBD1 (5 bases). The germline CDR1 and CDR2 sequences are SGHRS and YFSETQ. The CDR3 runs 15 residues. V lost 4 bases, J lost 9 bases, and 17 bases lay in between. Here the CDR3 DNA reads TGCGCCAGCAGCCCTCTGGGAGGGGCGGGTTCACCCCTCCACTTT. Residues: CASSPLGGAGSPLHF.

This rearrangement joins TRBV5-6 to TRBJ1-1; D is possibly TRBD1 (5 bases). Germline-derived CDR1 and CDR2 are SGHDT and YYEEEE. The CDR3 length is 14 residues. V lost 4 bases and J 6 bases, leaving 16 bases between the germline ends. The DNA of the CDR3 is TGTGCCAGCAGCCACCCCGACCAGGGATCTGAAGCTTTCTTT. Translation: CASSHPDQGSEAFF.

The chain combines TRBV4-1 with TRBJ1-4; no firm D call. V lost 1 base and J 8 bases, leaving 14 bases between the germline ends. The CDR3 covers 15 residues. The germline CDR1 and CDR2 sequences are MGHRA and YSYEKL. This CDR3 reads CASSQVSGSPEKLFF. The CDR3 DNA follows: TGCGCCAGCAGCCAAGTTTCCGGGTCGCCGGAAAAACTGTTTTTT.

This clone was counted between two and nine times. The chain links TRBV4-1 to TRBJ1-2; a weak D match, TRBD1 (5 bases). The CDR3 length is 17 residues. From germline, CDR1 is MGHRA and CDR2 YSYEKL. Trimming shortened V by 0 bases and J by 7 bases, and 21 bases separated the two germline ends. The CDR3 reads CASSQDGARTIYRGYTF. CDR3 DNA sequence: TGCGCCAGCAGCCAAGATGGGGCCAGGACTATTTATCGTGGCTACACCTTC.

The chain employs TRBV24-1 and TRBJ2-1, with TRBD2 matching over 9 bases. V was clipped by 7 bases and J by 9 bases; unmatched bases: 12. The CDR3 length is 15 residues. Germline CDR1 reads KGHDR; CDR2 reads SFDVKD. CDR3 residues: CATSTAAGGAGEQFF. The CDR3, as DNA: TGTGCCACCAGCACGGCAGCGGGGGGAGCGGGTGAGCAGTTCTTC.

The chain employs TRBV6-5 and TRBJ1-3, with 7 positions matching TRBD1. The CDR3 has 15 amino acids. With 6 bases clipped from V and 4 bases from J, the junction kept 9 bases outside the gene matches. CDR1 is MNHEY, CDR2 SVGAGI, per germline. The CDR3 loop is CASRKGTALGNTIYF. The CDR3 bases are TGTGCCAGCAGGAAGGGGACAGCTTTGGGAAACACCATATATTTT.

This rearrangement joins TRBV19 to TRBJ1-2; D gene unclear. With 6 bases removed from V and 0 bases from J, the gap between germline ends came to 14 bases. The CDR3 contains 15 residues. CDR1 is LNHDA, CDR2 SQIVND, per germline (reference sequence). DNA for the CDR3: TGTGCCAGTAGCCATAGAGGCAGCTCTAACTATGGCTACACCTTC. Translation gives CASSHRGSSNYGYTF.

V and J are TRBV19 and TRBJ1-1; D may be TRBD1 (5 bases). CDR3 size: 13 residues. V lost 6 bases to trimming and J lost 7 bases, with 15 bases between them. Looked up from germline, CDR1 is LNHDA and CDR2 is SQIVND (reference sequence). CDR3 DNA sequence: TGTGCCAGTAGGTCTCCCAGGGCAAGTGAAGCTTTCTTT. It translates to CASRSPRASEAFF. Drawing the rest from reference TRBV19 and TRBJ1-1, the complete variable domain is DGGITQSPKYLFRKEGQNVTLSCEQNLNHDAMYWYRQDPGQGLRLIYYSQIVNDFQKGDIAEGYSVSREKKESFPLTVTSAQKNPTAFYLCASRSPRASEAFFGQGTRLTVV.

V gene TRBV4-2 combines with J gene TRBJ2-1; 9 bases agree with TRBD2. The CDR3 has 18 residues. Germline-derived CDR1 and CDR2 are LGHNA and YNFKEQ. J was trimmed by 4 bases and V by 0 bases; bases with no gene match: 10. CDR3 nucleotides: TGTGCCAGCAGCCAAGAAGGGGGAGCGGGGGGTCCTTACAATGAGCAGTTCTTC. It encodes CASSQEGGAGGPYNEQFF.

This clone was detected once. J is TRBJ1-1 and V is TRBV10-3; TRBD1 matches at 7 bases. The CDR3 is 14 residues long. Germline V gene lookup returns CDR1 ENHRY and CDR2 SYGVKD. V shed 4 bases and J 0 bases; nucleotides not matched to a gene: 2. CDR3 DNA sequence: TGTGCCATCAGTGCACAGGGGTTGAACACTGAAGCTTTCTTT. Translating gives CAISAQGLNTEAFF.

This sequence joins TRBV4-1 and TRBJ2-4; TRBD1 matches at 8 bases. The V gene end was trimmed by 4 bases and the J gene end by 9 bases; junction bases not matched to a gene: 5. Germline V CDR1 and CDR2: MGHRA, YSYEKL. The CDR3 totals 13 residues. This chain's CDR3 is CASSPTTGAIQYF. The CDR3 coding sequence is TGCGCCAGCAGCCCTACGACAGGGGCCATTCAGTACTTC.

This chain connects TRBV28 to TRBJ1-5, with D unresolved. V was shortened by 6 bases and J by 5 bases, with 17 bases between the two germline ends. Germline V gene data show CDR1 as MDHEN and CDR2 as SYDVKM. The CDR3 length is 15 residues. In DNA, the CDR3 is TGTGCCAGCAGCCACTCCGGGAACAAGGATCAGCCCCAGCATTTT. Amino acids: CASSHSGNKDQPQHF.

The J gene is TRBJ2-5, the V gene TRBV2, with D hard to call. The V end lost 3 bases, the J end lost 0 bases, and 8 bases lay between the germline ends. The CDR3 consists of 14 residues. The germline V gene has CDR1 SNHLY and CDR2 FYNNEI. CDR3 sequence: CASSDRTDQETQYF. CDR3 sequence (DNA): TGTGCCAGCAGTGACCGTACAGACCAAGAGACCCAGTACTTC.

The chain has TRBV28 and TRBJ2-7, with 12 bases that match TRBD1. The CDR3 totals 16 residues. Germline CDR1 MDHEN, CDR2 SYDVKM. The V gene end was trimmed by 6 bases and the J gene end by 3 bases; junction bases not matched to a gene: 9. Here the CDR3 reads CASRTAGTGGIYEQYF. The CDR3 coding sequence is TGTGCCAGCAGAACAGCCGGGACAGGGGGCATCTACGAGCAGTACTTC.

The chain employs TRBV24-1 and TRBJ2-1, with TRBD1 identical over 7 bases. The CDR3 has 14 amino acids. Germline assignment: CDR1 KGHDR and CDR2 SFDVKD. Unmatched junction bases numbered 8, after V lost 6 bases and J lost 7 bases. DNA of the CDR3: TGTGCCACCAGTTCTGCAGGGGGATCTAATGAGCAGTTCTTC. It translates to CATSSAGGSNEQFF.

The gene calls are TRBV6-6 and TRBJ2-6; TRBD1 matches 10 bases. This CDR3 has 15 residues. Germline CDR1 MNHNY, CDR2 SVGAGI (reference sequence). The J segment lost 4 bases and the V segment lost 8 bases, leaving 5 bases of the junction unmatched. DNA for the CDR3: TGTGCCAGCTTGGGGACAGGGGAAGGGGCCAACGTCCTGACTTTC. Protein: CASLGTGEGANVLTF.

The V and J genes are TRBV15 and TRBJ1-5; D is unclear. Trimming removed 6 bases from V and 0 bases from J, with 9 bases in between. The CDR3 length is 14 residues. From germline, CDR1 is LNHNV and CDR2 YYDKDF (reference sequence). CDR3 nucleotides: TGTGCCACCAGTCCCGGTTATAGCAATCAGCCCCAGCATTTT. It codes for CATSPGYSNQPQHF.

This chain joins TRBV5-1 and TRBJ1-1; D is possibly TRBD1 (6 bases). The CDR3 contains 12 residues. CDR1 SGHRS and CDR2 YFSETQ come from the germline V gene. Trimming stripped 2 bases from V and 7 bases from J, with 9 bases between. The CDR3 bases are TGCGCCAGCAGCTTACAGGGAGTTGAAGCTTTCTTT. Its protein is CASSLQGVEAFF.

The chain recombines TRBV10-1 with TRBJ2-7, with a tentative D call TRBD2 (7 bases). Germline V gene lookup returns CDR1 WNHNN and CDR2 SYGVQD (reference sequence). The ends were cut back, 5 bases at V and 6 bases at J, with 14 bases in the middle. The CDR3 runs 13 residues. CDR3 coding DNA: TGCGCCAGCAGTTCGGGGGGCACAGGCGAGCAGTACTTC. Encoded protein: CASSSGGTGEQYF.

This chain connects TRBV18 to TRBJ2-3, with D possibly matching TRBD1 (6 bases). CDR1 and CDR2 (germline): KGHSH, LQKENI. V was shortened by 3 bases and J by 0 bases, with 16 bases between the two germline ends. The CDR3 length is 17 residues. This chain's CDR3 is CASSPEARGRSTDTQYF. CDR3 DNA sequence: TGTGCCAGCTCACCGGAGGCCAGGGGAAGAAGCACAGATACGCAGTATTTT.

The rearrangement uses TRBV6-5 and TRBJ2-3; D perhaps matches TRBD1 (6 bases). V lost 6 bases and J lost 1, with 14 bases in between. In germline, CDR1 is MNHEY, CDR2 SVGAGI. The CDR3 is made up of 15 amino acids. CDR3 coding DNA: TGTGCCAGCAGCCCACAGGGACATGGCACAGATACGCAGTATTTT. This translates into CASSPQGHGTDTQYF.

J is TRBJ2-7 and V is TRBV5-1; tentative D call: TRBD1 (6 bases). Trimming removed 0 bases from V and 5 bases from J, with 9 bases in between. CDR1 and CDR2 from the germline V gene are SGHRS and YFSETQ. The CDR3 totals 13 residues. This CDR3 is CASSLGAGDEQYF. The CDR3 DNA is TGCGCCAGCAGCTTGGGAGCAGGGGACGAGCAGTACTTC.

The chain carries TRBV19 and TRBJ1-2, with D possibly TRBD1 on 6 matching bases. V was shortened by 5 bases and J by 4 bases, with 14 bases between the two germline ends. CDR1 and CDR2 from the germline V gene are LNHDA and SQIVND (reference sequence). CDR3 length equals 14 residues. In DNA form, the CDR3 reads TGTGCCAGTAGTCACAGGGAAACCGTCTATGGCTACACCTTC. This translates into CASSHRETVYGYTF. Using reference TRBV19 and TRBJ1-2 for the parts outside the CDR3, the full variable domain is DGGITQSPKYLFRKEGQNVTLSCEQNLNHDAMYWYRQDPGQGLRLIYYSQIVNDFQKGDIAEGYSVSREKKESFPLTVTSAQKNPTAFYLCASSHRETVYGYTFGSGTRLTVV.

Remarks on this clone: The junction and the germline gene differ at one end; a read error may be behind it. The gene calls are TRBV27 and TRBJ1-1, with D possibly matching TRBD1 (5 bases). CDR3 size: 19 residues. Looked up from germline, CDR1 is MNHEY and CDR2 is SMNVEV (reference sequence). CDR3 DNA sequence: TGTGCCAGCCGCCGAGACCTCCAGGGAGGGCCCTCCCCGAACCCTGAAGCTTTCTTT. Translation: CASRRDLQGGPSPNPEAFF.

This chain links TRBV5-1 with TRBJ2-7; D is perhaps TRBD1 (5 bases). The CDR3 has 14 residues. The V gene lost 2 bases and the J gene lost 7 bases, with 16 bases spanning the gap. CDR1 and CDR2 from the germline V gene are SGHRS and YFSETQ. CDR3 amino acids: CASSLGAPKGEQYF. The CDR3 nucleotides read TGCGCCAGCAGCTTAGGCGCTCCTAAGGGGGAGCAGTACTTC.

The chain has TRBV9 and TRBJ2-2; D is ambiguous. V was pared by 0 bases and J by 8 bases, with 11 bases between. CDR1 is SGDLS, CDR2 YYNGEE, per germline. The CDR3 length is 14 residues. CDR3 nucleotide sequence: TGTGCCAGCAGCGTAGGACTGGCCGGGGGGGAGCTGTTTTTT. The encoded protein is CASSVGLAGGELFF.

The rearrangement links TRBV11-2 to TRBJ2-6; D is perhaps TRBD2 (6 bases). Between the trimmed V and J ends, which lost 6 bases and 6 bases, there was a span of 24 bases. Per germline, CDR1 SGHAT and CDR2 FQNNGV. CDR3 length equals 18 residues. The CDR3 DNA reads as TGTGCCAGCAGGCGGCTAGCGCGGGTCGGGGTCGCGGCCAACGTCCTGACTTTC. This codes for CASRRLARVGVAANVLTF.

This chain uses TRBV6-5 with TRBJ1-1, with 9 bases that match TRBD1. Trimming took 10 bases from V and 3 from J; bases not matched to a gene: 9. CDR3 size: 14 residues. CDR1 is MNHEY and CDR2 is SVGAGI in the germline V gene. In nucleotides, the CDR3 is TGTGCCAAATCGGACAGGGGAAAGGACACTGAAGCTTTCTTT. Its protein product is CAKSDRGKDTEAFF.

The V gene is TRBV6-5, the J gene TRBJ2-2; D gene unclear. V was shortened by 6 bases and J by 7 bases, with 15 bases between the two germline ends. The germline V gene has CDR1 MNHEY and CDR2 SVGAGI. CDR3 length equals 14 residues. In nucleotides, the CDR3 is TGTGCCAGCAGCACCTCCGGGTTTAACGGGGAGCTGTTTTTT. It encodes CASSTSGFNGELFF.

V and J are TRBV15 and TRBJ1-4, with D perhaps TRBD1 (6 bases). From germline, CDR1 is LNHNV and CDR2 YYDKDF (reference sequence). Trimming took off 1 base at V and 8 bases at J, with 20 bases between the two ends. The CDR3 spans 17 residues. For the CDR3, the DNA is TGTGCCACCAGCAGAGGGGGGCAGGGAAGCATAGGAGAAAAACTGTTTTTT. Translated: CATSRGGQGSIGEKLFF.